The rows below give T cell receptor beta chains drawn from one sample of a study of blood T cell repertoires in COVID-19. Method: immunoSEQ multiplex PCR; TCRdb's copy keeps in-frame clones and lacks some. The sample includes under 150,000 clones, 85% seen only once; the top ten take more than 5%. Sequencing was carried out using PBMCs or T cells enriched from blood (not recorded which). These receptors all come from a woman between 40 and 55 years old who had recovered from COVID-19. The CDR3 runs from the conserved cysteine through the conserved F or W. The D gene is left open where the match is weak. Some rows mark clone size as missing; the rest say once, few, many or name a class of expanded clone.

V gene: TRBV5-1
D gene: NA
J gene: TRBJ2-5
clone size: NA
CDR3 DNA: TGCGCCAGCAGCCTAAGTGTGACTCAAGAAGAGACCCAGTACTTC
CDR3 protein: CASSLSVTQEETQYF

V gene: TRBV6-4
D gene: TRBD1
J gene: TRBJ2-7
clone size: NA
CDR3 DNA: TGTGCCAGCTTTGGACAGGAAAAGCCCTACGAGCAGTACTTC
CDR3 protein: CASFGQEKPYEQYF

V gene: TRBV29-1
D gene: TRBD1
J gene: TRBJ2-7
clone size: NA
CDR3 DNA: TGCAGCGTTTTGACAGGGGGCTACGAGCAGTACTTC
CDR3 protein: CSVLTGGYEQYF

V gene: TRBV6-5
D gene: TRBD2
J gene: TRBJ2-2
clone size: NA
CDR3 DNA: TGTGCCAGCAGTCCGCGGGGGGGCGGGACCGGGGAGCTGTTTTTT
CDR3 protein: CASSPRGGGTGELFF

V gene: TRBV27
D gene: TRBD1
J gene: TRBJ1-2
clone size: NA
CDR3 DNA: TGTGCCAGCAGTAGCGGACAGGGTCATGGCTACACCTTC
CDR3 protein: CASSSGQGHGYTF

V gene: TRBV30
D gene: NA
J gene: TRBJ1-3
clone size: NA
CDR3 DNA: TGTGCCTGGAGTGCTGGTAGTGGGCCCTCTGGAAACACCATATATTTT
CDR3 protein: CAWSAGSGPSGNTIYF

V gene: TRBV7-8
D gene: TRBD1
J gene: TRBJ2-7
clone size: NA
CDR3 DNA: TGTGCCAGCAGCTTAGCCAGGGGGCCTCAATACGAGCAGTACTTC
CDR3 protein: CASSLARGPQYEQYF

V gene: TRBV5-1
D gene: TRBD2
J gene: TRBJ2-3
clone size: few
CDR3 DNA: TGCGCCAGCAGCTTGGAAGGGCGGGAGTTGGAGGATACGCAGTATTTT
CDR3 protein: CASSLEGRELEDTQYF

V gene: TRBV27
D gene: TRBD2
J gene: TRBJ2-7
clone size: NA
CDR3 DNA: TGTGCCAGCAGTTTCGCTCCCGGGACTAGCACTGGTTCTCCCTACGAGCAGTACTTC
CDR3 protein: CASSFAPGTSTGSPYEQYF

V gene: TRBV19
D gene: TRBD1
J gene: TRBJ2-2
clone size: NA
CDR3 DNA: TGTGCCAGTAGTACCTTCTGGGACAGGACAAAGACCACCGGGGAGCTGTTTTTT
CDR3 protein: CASSTFWDRTKTTGELFF

V gene: TRBV18
D gene: NA
J gene: TRBJ1-3
clone size: many
CDR3 DNA: TGTGCCAGCTCACCTCGGTACGGGAGCCTAATGAATGGAAACACCATATATTTT
CDR3 protein: CASSPRYGSLMNGNTIYF